A single sample is the source of the 22 T cell receptor beta chains below, sequenced in a study of cytomegalovirus exposure and HLA in healthy donors. Use of 60 Vbeta and 13 Jbeta primers characterized the PCR. TCRdb's table, derived via immunoSEQ multiplex PCR, lists solely in-frame clones and lacks some. The sample has about 160,000 clones, around 84% seen once. Sequencing input: PBMCs. The receptors were sampled from a man aged 45-65 years in good health and CMV-seropositive.

The chain employs TRBV6-1 and TRBJ2-7, with D possibly matching TRBD1 (6 bases). The V end was cut by 1 base, the J end by 4 bases, with 8 bases between. CDR3 length: 13 amino acids. The germline gives CDR1 MNHNS, CDR2 SASEGT. CDR3 in amino acids: CASSEEQGYEQYV. The DNA for the CDR3 is TGTGCCAGCAGTGAAGAACAGGGATACGAGCAGTACGTC.

The V call is TRBV18, the J call TRBJ2-3; the match to TRBD1 covers 9 bases. The trim removed 5 bases at V and 3 bases at J, leaving 6 bases unmatched. Germline V lookup: CDR1 KGHSH, CDR2 LQKENI. The CDR3 has 15 amino acids. The CDR3 region is CASSSGTGKTDTQYF. CDR3 in DNA: TGTGCCAGCTCATCCGGGACAGGGAAGACAGATACGCAGTATTTT.

The chain couples TRBV5-4 to TRBJ2-5; 8 positions agree with TRBD1. Germline assignment: CDR1 SGHNT and CDR2 YYREEE (reference sequence). The CDR3 loop spans 14 amino acids. With 0 bases clipped from V and 5 bases from J, the junction kept 3 bases outside the gene matches. CDR3 sequence (DNA): TGTGCCAGCAGCTTGGTGACAGGGGAGGAGACCCAGTACTTC. Protein: CASSLVTGEETQYF. Looking up the rest from reference TRBV5-4 and TRBJ2-5 gives the full variable domain: ETGVTQSPTHLIKTRGQQVTLRCSSQSGHNTVSWYQQALGQGPQFIFQYYREEENGRGNFPPRFSGLQFPNYSSELNVNALELDDSALYLCASSLVTGEETQYFGPGTRLLVL.

The CDR3 here is CASSLLAAGSYNSPLHF. Written as DNA, the CDR3 is TGTGCCAGTAGCCTTCTTGCGGCGGGCTCCTATAATTCACCCCTCCACTTT. J is TRBJ1-6 and V is TRBV19; D gene uncertain. CDR3 length equals 17 residues. The germline V and J ends were trimmed by 6 bases and 0 bases, with 15 bases remaining between them. Germline V gene data show CDR1 as LNHDA and CDR2 as SQIVND (reference sequence).

This clone was seen a few times. Other DNA sequences in the sample encode the same CDR3. The gene calls are TRBV6-1 and TRBJ1-6; D uncertain. Trimming removed 3 bases from V and 7 bases from J, with 10 bases in between. Germline V lookup: CDR1 MNHNS, CDR2 SASEGT. The CDR3 is made up of 14 amino acids. The CDR3 bases are TGTGCCAGCAGTGATTCGTTCCGGAATTCACCCCTCCACTTT. This gives the protein CASSDSFRNSPLHF.

The chain couples TRBV7-3 to TRBJ1-1; the D gene is possibly TRBD1 (5 bases). The CDR3 is made up of 16 amino acids. Trimming removed 2 bases at V and 4 bases at J, with 17 bases between. The germline V gene has CDR1 SGHTA and CDR2 FQGTGA. In DNA, the CDR3 is TGTGCCAGCAGCTTAGTTGGTCTAACAGGATCCACTGAAGCTTTCTTT. This codes for CASSLVGLTGSTEAFF.

The J gene is TRBJ2-2, the V gene TRBV14, with 8 bases that match TRBD1. The V and J ends lost 3 bases and 6 bases, in that order; junction bases with no gene match: 9. The CDR3 is 16 residues long. Germline V CDR1 and CDR2: SGHDN, FVKESK. For the CDR3, the DNA is TGTGCCAGCAGCCATTTCGGGACAGGTCGGGCCGGGGAGCTGTTTTTT. Translating it yields CASSHFGTGRAGELFF. The full variable domain, completed using reference TRBV14 and TRBJ2-2, is EAGVTQFPSHSVIEKGQTVTLRCDPISGHDNLYWYRRVMGKEIKFLLHFVKESKQDESGMPNNRFLAERTGGTYSTLKVQPAELEDSGVYFCASSHFGTGRAGELFFGEGSRLTVL.

The chain employs TRBV2 and TRBJ1-6, with 8 positions matching TRBD1. V dropped 8 bases and J dropped 1; count of bases not matched to a gene: 7. This CDR3 is 16 amino acids long. CDR1 is SNHLY and CDR2 is FYNNEI in the germline V gene. The CDR3 DNA follows: TGTGCCAGCTGCACTGACAGGGGATCCTATAATTCACCCCTCCACTTT. Its protein is CASCTDRGSYNSPLHF.

This clone was counted a few times. The rearrangement joins TRBV11-3 to TRBJ1-5; D is perhaps TRBD1 (6 bases). This CDR3 contains 14 residues. Looked up from germline, CDR1 is SGHNT and CDR2 is YENEEA. Trimming pared 1 base from V and 2 bases from J, leaving 6 bases between. CDR3 DNA sequence: TGTGCCAGCAGCTTAGGACAGGGCAATCAGCCCCAGCATTTT. It codes for CASSLGQGNQPQHF.

V gene TRBV7-9 combines with J gene TRBJ2-6; D not certain. CDR3 length equals 13 residues. V lost 6 bases, J lost 4 bases, and 7 bases lay in between. CDR1 is SEHNR, CDR2 FQNEAQ, per germline (reference sequence). The CDR3 loop reads CASRDSGANVLTF. CDR3 coding DNA: TGTGCCAGCAGAGACTCGGGGGCCAACGTCCTGACTTTC.

This clone came up a few times. The rearrangement links TRBV2 to TRBJ1-5, with 8 nucleotides matching TRBD1. This CDR3 has 14 residues. Per the germline V gene, CDR1 is SNHLY and CDR2 is FYNNEI. The V gene end was trimmed by 6 bases and the J gene end by 6 bases; junction bases not matched to a gene: 7. CDR3 residues: CASRDPGGGQPQHF. DNA of the CDR3: TGTGCCAGCAGGGACCCAGGGGGCGGTCAGCCCCAGCATTTT. The full variable domain, in which reference TRBV2 and TRBJ1-5 provide the parts outside the CDR3, is EPEVTQTPSHQVTQMGQEVILRCVPISNHLYFYWYRQILGQKVEFLVSFYNNEISEKSEIFDDQFSVERPDGSNFTLKIRSTKLEDSAMYFCASRDPGGGQPQHFGDGTRLSIL.

This clone was counted a single time. V usage is TRBV5-6 and J usage is TRBJ2-7; 14 positions match TRBD2. The CDR3 totals 16 residues. With 4 bases clipped from V and 3 bases from J, the junction kept 6 bases outside the gene matches. Germline V gives CDR1 SGHDT, CDR2 YYEEEE. As DNA, the CDR3 is TGTGCCAGCAGCCCGGGGGGACTAGCGGGAGTCTACGAGCAGTACGTC. This encodes CASSPGGLAGVYEQYV.

The V call is TRBV10-2, the J call TRBJ2-1; 7 bases fit TRBD2. There are 14 residues in the CDR3. The V segment lost 0 bases and the J segment 4 bases; nucleotides outside the gene matches: 0. The germline CDR1 and CDR2 sequences are WSHSY and SAAADI. CDR3 region: CASSESGLYNEQFF. CDR3 coding DNA: TGCGCCAGCAGTGAGTCGGGACTATACAATGAGCAGTTCTTC.

V and J are TRBV5-1 and TRBJ1-2; perhaps TRBD1 as D (6 bases). The V end lost 1 base, the J end lost 3 bases, and 10 bases lay between the germline ends. CDR3 size: 14 residues. In germline, CDR1 is SGHRS, CDR2 YFSETQ. The DNA for the CDR3 is TGCGCCAGCAGCTTGACAGGGAACTACTATGGCTACACCTTC. Its protein is CASSLTGNYYGYTF.

This clone appeared a single time. The genes are TRBV28 and TRBJ1-2; D is perhaps TRBD1 (6 bases). Per germline, CDR1 MDHEN and CDR2 SYDVKM. V lost 8 bases and J 7 bases, leaving 20 bases between the germline ends. The CDR3 is 14 amino acids. CDR3 residues: CASAGETGFFGYTF. CDR3 coding DNA: TGTGCCAGCGCCGGCGAGACAGGCTTTTTTGGCTACACCTTC.

J is TRBJ2-7 and V is TRBV5-4, with D hard to call. V was trimmed by 0 bases and J by 0 bases, leaving 13 bases between them. This CDR3 region has 16 residues. CDR1 is SGHNT and CDR2 is YYREEE in the germline V gene (reference sequence). The CDR3 protein is CASSLAGGPHSYEQYF. CDR3 nucleotides: TGTGCCAGCAGCTTGGCCGGCGGCCCGCACTCCTACGAGCAGTACTTC.

This clone was seen once. The chain has TRBV7-2 and TRBJ2-7; D is possibly TRBD2 (8 bases). CDR3 length equals 15 residues. V was pared by 1 base and J by 6 bases, with 16 bases between. CDR1 is SGHTA, CDR2 FQGNSA, per germline. The CDR3 sequence: CASSLVPGGGREQYV. The CDR3 nucleotides read TGTGCCAGCAGCTTAGTTCCGGGAGGGGGCCGCGAGCAGTACGTC.

The chain recombines TRBV5-4 with TRBJ1-2; D is ambiguous. Trimming took off 0 bases at V and 7 bases at J, with 16 bases between the two ends. This CDR3 is built from 15 residues. The germline V gene has CDR1 SGHNT and CDR2 YYREEE (reference sequence). The DNA for the CDR3 is TGTGCCAGCAGCTTGGCTAATAGGCCCGGCGGTGGCTACACCTTC. As protein: CASSLANRPGGGYTF.

V usage is TRBV19 and J usage is TRBJ1-1; the D gene is possibly TRBD1 (6 bases). Per germline, CDR1 LNHDA and CDR2 SQIVND (reference sequence). With 5 bases removed from V and 4 bases from J, the gap between germline ends came to 14 bases. The CDR3 spans 14 residues. CDR3 DNA sequence: TGTGCCAGTAGTGCAACAACAGGGCTCACTGAAGCTTTCTTT. It encodes CASSATTGLTEAFF.

This chain links TRBV7-8 with TRBJ1-2; tentative D call: TRBD1 (6 bases). The CDR3 sequence is 14 residues long. CDR1 is SGHVS and CDR2 is FQNEAQ in the germline V gene. The V end lost 4 bases, the J end lost 7 bases, and 16 bases lay between the germline ends. The CDR3 protein is CASSSDSIIGGYTF. As DNA, the CDR3 is TGTGCCAGCAGCTCGGACAGTATTATCGGTGGCTACACCTTC.

The CDR3 reads CASSGGTGERSEAFF. In DNA, the CDR3 is TGCGCCAGCAGCGGGGGGACAGGGGAGAGGTCTGAAGCTTTCTTT. The V call is TRBV5-1, the J call TRBJ1-1, with 10 bases fitting TRBD1. The CDR3 spans 15 residues. Trimming removed 4 bases from V and 6 bases from J; junction bases left unmatched: 9. Germline CDR1 is SGHRS and CDR2 is YFSETQ. Drawing the rest from reference TRBV5-1 and TRBJ1-1, the complete variable domain is KAGVTQTPRYLIKTRGQQVTLSCSPISGHRSVSWYQQTPGQGLQFLFEYFSETQRNKGNFPGRFSGRQFSNSRSEMNVSTLELGDSALYLCASSGGTGERSEAFFGQGTRLTVV.

The V call is TRBV5-1, the J call TRBJ2-1, with TRBD2 matching over 8 bases. The CDR3 covers 16 residues. Germline loops: CDR1 SGHRS, CDR2 YFSETQ. The V gene end was trimmed by 1 base and the J gene end by 7 bases; junction bases not matched to a gene: 10. CDR3 sequence (DNA): TGCGCCAGCAGCTTGAGATCCGGGAGGGCCGGGAATGAGCAGTTCTTC. Its protein product is CASSLRSGRAGNEQFF.